This record covers a single T cell receptor (beta chain). The data originate from a study of CD8 T cells in Susac syndrome. The germline V gene encodes CDR1 MGHDK and CDR2 SYGVNS. The CDR3 covers 16 residues. V gave up 3 bases and J gave up 7 bases, with 19 bases separating them. TCR beta sequencing covered blood CD8+ and CD4+ T cells. The multiple sclerosis controls comprised treatment-naive patients whose relapsing-remitting disease was stable or active. With random hexamers, reverse transcription was performed on about 0.45 to 1 ug of RNA. TCRdb reprocessed the immunoSEQ multiplex PCR reads via MiXCR and lists one record per CDR3 protein. The sample holds some 260,000 distinct CDR3 sequences; roughly 81% are singletons and the top ten take about 0.11%.

The receptor comes from a human donor with multiple sclerosis. Sample: CD8+ T cells from PBMCs. The chain is built from TRBV25-1 and TRBJ2-1, with D tentatively TRBD1 or TRBD2 (5 bases each). This CDR3 reads CASSDLDRDHENEQFF. In DNA, the CDR3 is TGTGCCAGCAGTGACCTAGACCGGGACCATGAGAATGAGCAGTTCTTC.